This entry is about one T cell receptor (beta chain). The antigen is undetermined. This sample was included in a study of shared clonotypes between healthy human individuals. V shed 7 bases and J 2 bases; nucleotides not matched to a gene: 11. This CDR3 is built from 15 residues. Germline loops: CDR1 MDHEN, CDR2 SYDVKM. Study-level findings and limits: For naive CD4 cells, approximately 5% of clonotypes were shared across a few donors. Naive subsets, compared against memory subsets, generally had larger estimated richness values.

In the naive CD8 group, cells lacked CD45RO and were positively selected for CCR7, so terminally differentiated effector memory CD45RA+ cells were left out. Adult Caucasians living in Nashville, Tennessee made up all of the donors. TCRdb's copy holds only in-frame clones and misses some; the assay was immunoSEQ multiplex PCR. The table has around 1.9 million clones, under 95% seen once. The receptor comes from a young man in good health. Some clones in this sample may be carry-over from other donors' samples. This chain connects TRBV28 to TRBJ2-7, with 7 bases matching TRBD1. Source material: naive CD8+ T cells from PBMCs. This chain's CDR3 is CASTLARQGAYEQYF. CDR3 in DNA: TGTGCCAGCACCTTGGCCCGACAGGGCGCCTACGAGCAGTACTTC.